The T cell receptor (beta chain) described here comes from a study of T cells in localized non-small cell lung cancer. Whole-study findings and limits: Increased T cell density in blood showed an association with longer overall survival.

V was trimmed by 6 bases and J by 2 bases, leaving 7 bases between them. Germline CDR1 reads DFQATT; CDR2 reads SNEGSKA (reference sequence). CDR3 length equals 11 residues. This clone turned up a few times. Its specificity is unknown. Data came from immunoSEQ multiplex PCR; TCRdb stores just in-frame clones and leaves some out. The sample includes approximately 24,000 clones, 81% of them seen just once. The TCR was taken from a man between 40 and 75 years old with stage III squamous cell lung carcinoma. Here the sequenced sample was peripheral blood, taken before any cancer treatment. The chain couples TRBV20-1 to TRBJ2-5; D ambiguous. This chain's CDR3 is CSAHRQETQYF. CDR3 nucleotides: TGCAGTGCCCACCGGCAAGAGACCCAGTACTTC.